This T cell receptor beta chain comes out of a study of regulatory T cells in long-lasting Graves disease (dated by TCRdb to the early 2020s). For the study in its entirety: Patients with newly diagnosed Graves' disease had been on antithyroid drugs for under 3 months. Peripheral blood TCR sequencing and RNA sequencing compared persistent Graves' disease patients with newly diagnosed Graves' disease patients. The study was conducted in China and was registered as a clinical trial. A total of some 35 samples underwent TCR sequencing, from some 13 patients with persistent Graves' disease and approximately 20 patients with newly diagnosed Graves' disease. The study at large found these results: Patients with persistent disease shared more public clonotypes (approximately 2,500) than newly diagnosed patients did (about 970). Preferential use of TRBV28, TRBJ1-2 and TRBJ2-5 was observed in persistent disease, whereas TRBV20-1 and TRBJ2-1 were favored in newly diagnosed disease. Compared with newly diagnosed patients, persistent Graves' disease patients had lower TCR Shannon entropy and fewer highly expanded clones, which suggests clonal expansion. The study examined only peripheral blood because the primary lesion, thyroid tissue, could not be accessed. The authors acknowledged the small sample size as a limitation that may reduce accuracy. Sequencing and analysis were limited to the TCR beta chain.

The time point label here, explained by the study, means: newly diagnosed GD, antithyroid drugs for less than 3 months. RNA was extracted from PBMCs in TRIzol for both TCR sequencing and RNA sequencing. The diagnosis of Graves' disease was made according to American Thyroid Association guidelines. Patients for the study were recruited at an endocrinology department in Xi'an, China. Each patient gave 9 to 10 milliliters of peripheral blood, collected in an EDTA anticoagulant tube. PBMCs were isolated by Ficoll Paque Plus density gradient separation without further T cell sorting. RNA quality was checked with an Agilent 2100 Bioanalyzer and agarose gel, and concentration with a NanoDrop 2000. In this sample, this clonotype turned up a few times. The specificity of this receptor is unknown. Per-base quality was not reported, and no clone a single base away is much larger than it. The library was made by multiplex PCR. Instrument used: Illumina HiSeq 4000. iRepertoire HTBI primers and Arm-PCR amplification of CDR3 regions were used to construct TCR beta libraries. Before sequencing, the PCR products went through gel purification. The paper's data handling went like this. A total of under 80 TRBV and approximately 15 TRBJ segments were identified across samples and were used for gene usage analysis of CDR3 amino acid clonotypes. COPE and FqMerger were used to merge the filtered high-quality paired reads into contigs. Contigs were aligned with BLAST to IMGT TRBV, TRBD and TRBJ reference genes, and CDR3 was defined per IMGT. Any clonotype with a frequency above 0.1% was classified as a highly expanded clone. Shannon entropy was used to measure repertoire diversity, and the Gini coefficient was used to measure V-J evenness. Clonotypes shared by more than one individual were considered public. The raw public data were reprocessed by TCRdb itself: fastp quality trimming at Q25, MiXCR clonotype calling, in-frame beta chains only. Identical CDR3 proteins give one entry, which carries the most common genes and DNA. TCRdb's processing, not the authors' own work, is the source of the V and J calls. A total of 410,000 or so distinct CDR3 sequences appear in this sample, about 15% of them only once. The top ten clonotypes cover approximately 16% of the sample.

V and J are trimmed by 7 bases and 5 bases, and the gene matches miss 9 bases of the junction. CDR1 and CDR2 (GTSNPN, SVGIG) derive from the germline V gene (reference sequence). The cysteine opens and the phenylalanine closes a CDR3 of 14 amino acids. Only CDR3 DNA remains: 42 bases, in frame from the first base. The sample also formed part of further work on T cells in Graves' hyperthyroidism and ophthalmopathy. The second study, in turn, reports: A patient counted as having stable Graves' hyperthyroidism if no progression to ophthalmopathy occurred over 18 months of follow-up. Hyperthyroidism patients were newly diagnosed, had a disease duration of under 2 months, and were aged 18 to 65 years. Any patient with an uncontrolled infection, another autoimmune disease, pregnancy or lactation was excluded. Clinical symptoms, serum thyroxine and TRAb, thyroid ultrasound, and orbital computed tomography formed the basis for the diagnoses. For the first round of RT-PCR on the TCR CDR3, the HTBI primer set was used together with the Qiagen OneStep RT-PCR kit. Most expanded thyroid clonotypes (frequency above 0.001) were also detected in blood, suggesting blood repertoires may reflect thyroid immune responses. In cross-validation, a model built on a 13 V-J signature told ophthalmopathy apart from stable hyperthyroidism with less than 90% sensitivity and about 81% specificity, and in testing the same model reached 80%/75%. In validation, the model predicted progression to ophthalmopathy a median of roughly 6.2 months before onset, with over 60% sensitivity and roughly 77% specificity. TCR V-J signatures able to tell the groups apart were searched for in a discovery cohort of some 100 patients, of whom more than 40 had Graves' ophthalmopathy and around 58 had stable Graves' hyperthyroidism. Prospective prediction of ophthalmopathy was tested in an independent validation cohort of under 20 hyperthyroidism patients and approximately 17 patients who later progressed to ophthalmopathy. For training and testing, the 95 to 100 patients in the discovery cohort were randomly divided in a 7:3 ratio. In six Graves' hyperthyroidism patients, the study also compared T-cell repertoires from thyroid tissue with T-cell repertoires from blood. Once sampling was done, hyperthyroidism patients were given methimazole at a starting dose of 30 mg daily, whereas ophthalmopathy patients were given high-dose intravenous methylprednisolone. A second multiplex PCR round built the libraries, followed by size selection and purification. Sequencing of the libraries was done on an Illumina HiSeq2000 using paired-end 100 bp reads. SOAPnuke was used to process the raw data, with reads discarded if the reads contained adapters or uncalled bases, had a mean Phred below 15, or lacked an exact constant-primer or identifier match. COPE v1.2.5 was used to merge high-quality paired reads, and clonotypes were defined as unique nucleotide sequences. MiTCR v1.1 was used to align clonotypes to the IMGT TRBV, TRBD and TRBJ reference segments. Analysis was restricted to V-J combinations with a frequency above 0.0001, which covered 99.2% of repertoires. The TCS score was defined as F50 (clonal expansion) divided by E x V (chaos), with BLOSUM62-based TCRdist calculated between CDR3 peptides within each V-J. Welch's t-statistics and random forest reduced 514 V-J features to some 14, which were used in a naive Bayes classifier (R e1071). Sample size was not statistically predetermined, and investigators were not blinded to group allocation. TCR Vbeta CDR3 sequencing of some 140 peripheral blood samples (roughly 43 ophthalmopathy, about 75 hyperthyroidism and some 17 progressor patients) is reported in the paper.

The chain employs TRBV30 and TRBJ2-2, with 8 middle bases fitting TRBD2. Sequenced here: peripheral blood mononuclear cells (PBMCs), sampled at new diagnosis, from a patient treated with antithyroid drugs. This sequence was found in a woman between 25 and 40 years old with Graves disease. Donor details come from another sample of the same person, matched by shared clones. The base sequence is TGTGCCTCCAGTTTAGCGGGGCAAACCGGGGAGCTGTTTTTT. The translation is CASSLAGQTGELFF.